These T cell receptor beta chains were read from a single sample in a study of PD-1 blockade in classical Hodgkin lymphoma. Data came from immunoSEQ multiplex PCR; TCRdb stores just in-frame clones and leaves some out. The data contain 64,000 or so clones, over 85% of them singletons. The sample consisted of peripheral blood mononuclear cells (PBMCs), taken before the fourth cycle of nivolumab. The origin of the receptors is a human donor with classical Hodgkin lymphoma. Each CDR3 is given with its conserved first and last residue. The D gene is left open where the match is weak. Clone size is shown for a subset of rows, as once, few, many or a class of expanded clone.

V gene	J gene	D gene	clone size	CDR3 DNA	CDR3 protein
TRBV7-8	TRBJ1-1	-	-	TGTGCCAGCAGCCAAGGTGAGACTGAAGCTTTCTTT	CASSQGETEAFF
TRBV6-1	TRBJ1-3	-	few	TGTGCCAGCAGTGATGGGGTTTGGGAAAACACCATATATTTT	CASSDGVWENTIYF
TRBV18	TRBJ1-5	-	-	TGTGCCAGCTCACCCTACCAGGGAGGTCAGCCCCAGCATTTT	CASSPYQGGQPQHF
TRBV7-9	TRBJ2-3	-	-	TGTGCCAGCAGCTTAGTGGGGGGTCCAGATACGCAGTATTTT	CASSLVGGPDTQYF
TRBV10-3	TRBJ2-3	-	-	TGTGCCATCAGTGAGTCAACAGATACGCAGTATTTT	CAISESTDTQYF
TRBV5-4	TRBJ2-2	-	-	TGTGCCAGCAGCTTGGTAGGGCAAGGCACCGGGGAGCTGTTTTTT	CASSLVGQGTGELFF
TRBV2	TRBJ2-1	-	-	TGTGCCAGCAGTGAAGAGGTGTGGGGCGCCTACAATGAGCAGTTCTTC	CASSEEVWGAYNEQFF
TRBV6-5	TRBJ2-3	-	-	TGTGCCAGCAGTTACAAGGACAGCACAGATACGCAGTATTTT	CASSYKDSTDTQYF
TRBV7-8	TRBJ2-3	TRBD2	-	TGTGCCAGCAGCCCGCCTTGGGGTAGCGGGAATTTAGCAGATACGCAGTATTTT	CASSPPWGSGNLADTQYF
TRBV7-9	TRBJ1-4	-	few	TGTGCCAGCAGCTTAGAGGCTGGGACTAATGAAAAACTGTTTTTT	CASSLEAGTNEKLFF
TRBV19	TRBJ1-6	-	-	TGTGCCAGTAATGATTTCAATTCACCCCTCCACTTT	CASNDFNSPLHF
TRBV5-1	TRBJ1-1	-	-	TGCGCCAGCAGCGGAGCTCAGATGAACACTGAAGCTTTCTTT	CASSGAQMNTEAFF
TRBV27	TRBJ2-1	TRBD2	-	TGTGCCAGCAGTAACCGGGCGGGAGCCCTCAATGAGCAGTTCTTC	CASSNRAGALNEQFF
TRBV27	TRBJ2-7	-	-	TGTGCCAGCAAAAAGGAAGGGGGGATGGACTACGAGCAGTACTTC	CASKKEGGMDYEQYF
TRBV7-2	TRBJ1-5	-	-	TGTGCCAGCAGCTTAGGCATTGGTGTTCAGCCCCAGCATTTT	CASSLGIGVQPQHF
TRBV9	TRBJ2-3	-	-	TGTGCCAGCAGCCCCCAGTGGGCAGATACGCAGTATTTT	CASSPQWADTQYF
TRBV4-2	TRBJ1-4	-	few	TGTGCCAGCAGCCAATCAAGGGGTATTAATGAAAAACTGTTTTTT	CASSQSRGINEKLFF
TRBV9	TRBJ2-2	-	-	TGTGCCAGCAGCCCGACAGTTAACACCGGGGAGCTGTTTTTT	CASSPTVNTGELFF
TRBV9	TRBJ2-4	-	once	TGTGCCAGCAGCGAGGATATCGGGCCGGGGGACATTCAGTACTTC	CASSEDIGPGDIQYF
TRBV9	TRBJ2-6	-	-	TGTGCCAGCAGCGTATCGTCTCTCTCTGGGGCCAACGTCCTGACTTTC	CASSVSSLSGANVLTF
TRBV7-9	TRBJ2-1	-	-	TGTGCCAGCAGCCCTCCCTTAATAAATGAGCAGTTCTTC	CASSPPLINEQFF
TRBV7-9	TRBJ2-7	-	-	TGTGCCAGCAGCCCCCGGGTTGGAAGAGACTACGAGCAGTACTTC	CASSPRVGRDYEQYF
TRBV6-5	TRBJ1-5	TRBD1	-	TGTGCCAGCAGACCAGGACAGGGCCTCAATCAGCCCCAGCATTTT	CASRPGQGLNQPQHF
TRBV27	TRBJ2-5	TRBD2	-	TGTGCCAGCAGTTCCGGACTAGCCCAAGAGACCCAGTACTTC	CASSSGLAQETQYF
TRBV5-1	TRBJ1-2	-	-	TGCGCCAGCAGCTTAGAGGGAGGCTATGGCTACACCTTC	CASSLEGGYGYTF
TRBV11-3	TRBJ2-1	-	-	TGTGCCAGCCAGAGCTCCTACAATGAGCAGTTCTTC	CASQSSYNEQFF
TRBV27	TRBJ2-3	TRBD2	-	TGTGCCAGCAGCCGACTAGCGGGTGTGGGGGGGGATACGCAGTATTTT	CASSRLAGVGGDTQYF
TRBV28	TRBJ2-1	-	-	TGTGCCAGCAGTTTAGCGGGATCCGGATCAAATGAGCAGTTCTTC	CASSLAGSGSNEQFF
TRBV5-4	TRBJ1-1	-	-	TGTGCCAGCAGCTTGGTCGGAACGAACACTGAAGCTTTCTTT	CASSLVGTNTEAFF
TRBV7-3	TRBJ2-1	-	-	TGTGCCAGCAGCTTAGCGGCAAGCTCCTACAATGAGCAGTTCTTC	CASSLAASSYNEQFF
TRBV10-3	TRBJ2-7	-	-	TGTGCCATCAGTGATCGGCCAGGAACCTACGAGCAGTACTTC	CAISDRPGTYEQYF
TRBV4-1	TRBJ2-2	TRBD1	few	TGCGCCAGCAGCCAAAGCGGCGGACAGGTTGGGTCGGAGGAGCTGTTTTTT	CASSQSGGQVGSEELFF
TRBV7-9	TRBJ1-2	-	-	TGTGCCAGCAGCTTAGTGTCAGGAAACTATGGCTACACCTTC	CASSLVSGNYGYTF
TRBV13	TRBJ2-2	-	-	TGTGCCAGCAGCCAAGACCTCACCGGGGAGCTGTTTTTT	CASSQDLTGELFF
TRBV2	TRBJ2-2	-	-	TGTGCCAGCAGTGAAGTTTTCGTACAGGAACGTACCGGGGAGCTGTTTTTT	CASSEVFVQERTGELFF
TRBV6-4	TRBJ2-5	-	-	TGTGCCAGCAGTGACTCCGGAGTGGGAGAGACCCAGTACTTC	CASSDSGVGETQYF
TRBV7-2	TRBJ2-7	TRBD2	-	TGTGCCAGCAGCTTATGGTCTAGCGGGGGGAGCTCCTACGAGCAGTACTTC	CASSLWSSGGSSYEQYF
TRBV2	TRBJ2-5	-	-	TGTGCCAGCAGTGCGGAGTACCAAGAGACCCAGTACTTC	CASSAEYQETQYF
TRBV5-1	TRBJ1-1	-	-	TGCGCCAGCAGTCCTACAACAGGGATAACTGAAGCTTTCTTT	CASSPTTGITEAFF
TRBV6-6	TRBJ1-1	-	once	TGTGCCAGCGCCGGGGGACTGGAGGTCACTGAAGCTTTCTTT	CASAGGLEVTEAFF
TRBV29-1	TRBJ2-1	-	-	TGCAGCGTTGAGGGCAGGCTCTACAATGAGCAGTTCTTC	CSVEGRLYNEQFF
TRBV18	TRBJ2-2	-	-	TGTGCCAGCTCACCCTTGGCGAACGGGGAGCTGTTTTTT	CASSPLANGELFF
TRBV5-1	TRBJ1-1	-	-	TGCGCCAGCAGCTTGGAGGGTGCCAGGACCTACACTGAAGCTTTCTTT	CASSLEGARTYTEAFF
TRBV2	TRBJ1-3	TRBD1	few	TGTGCCAGCAGTGGATCCCGTAGACAGGGGGCGCGAACCATATATTTT	CASSGSRRQGARTIYF
TRBV11-2	TRBJ2-7	-	-	TGTGCCAGCAGCTTTACGCGGACAGAGCAGTGGACAAGCTCCTACGAGCAGTACTTC	CASSFTRTEQWTSSYEQYF
TRBV18	TRBJ1-5	TRBD1	-	TGTGCCAGCTCACCACCATTCGGCAGGGGGTATCAGCCCCAGCATTTT	CASSPPFGRGYQPQHF
TRBV19	TRBJ1-2	-	few	TGTGCCAGTAGTATCTGGGGAGGCTACACCTTC	CASSIWGGYTF
TRBV11-1	TRBJ2-7	TRBD2	-	TGTGCCAGCAGCTTAGATCTTGGCGGGAGCTACGAGCAGTACTTC	CASSLDLGGSYEQYF
TRBV10-3	TRBJ2-7	TRBD1	-	TGTGCCATCGAAAAGACAGGGCTAAACGAGCAGTACTTC	CAIEKTGLNEQYF
TRBV5-4	TRBJ1-6	-	-	TGTGCCGGTGGTTGGGGAAGCTCCTATAATTCACCCCTCCACTTT	CAGGWGSSYNSPLHF
TRBV28	TRBJ2-7	-	-	TGTGCCAGCCAGTCAGGGACTTATTACGAGCAGTACTTC	CASQSGTYYEQYF
TRBV2	TRBJ2-3	TRBD2	-	TGTGCCAGCACCATTCTAGCGGGAGGCGCTACAGATACGCAGTATTTT	CASTILAGGATDTQYF
TRBV2	TRBJ2-7	TRBD1	-	TGTGCCAGCAGTGGGGGACAGGAAACCTACGAGCAGTACTTC	CASSGGQETYEQYF
TRBV10-1	TRBJ2-7	-	-	TGCGCCAGCAGTGAATCGCGGGCCCCCTACGAGCAGTACTTC	CASSESRAPYEQYF
TRBV2	TRBJ2-5	-	-	TGTGCCAGCAGTAGGGGAAACGGAAAAGAGACCCAGTACTTC	CASSRGNGKETQYF
TRBV10-3	TRBJ2-7	-	-	TGTGCCATCAGTGCCCTGGAAATCTACGAGCAGTACTTC	CAISALEIYEQYF
TRBV27	TRBJ2-2	-	-	TGTGCCAGCAGTTTATACTGGGGCAGCACCGGGGAGCTGTTTTTT	CASSLYWGSTGELFF